This T cell receptor beta chain was sequenced during a study of glioma-infiltrating T cells. The iRepertoire nested amplicon-rescue multiplex PCR amplified TCR alpha and beta CDR3s from RNA. One entry per CDR3 protein results from TCRdb running MiXCR on the multiplex PCR reads. Here the sample spans about 45,000 distinct CDR3 sequences, approximately 20% being singletons. Germline lookup yields CDR1 SNHLY and CDR2 FYNNEI. The CDR3 has 15 residues. With V trimmed by 6 bases and J by 1 base, 7 bases remained unmatched. This clonotype was observed many times. V is TRBV2 and J is TRBJ2-3; 7 nucleotides agree with TRBD1. Material: glioma tissue, nonneoplastic brain tissue, or PBMCs (not recorded which). The receptor was derived from a human donor with low-grade glioma or glioblastoma, undergoing nonglioma brain surgery, or in good health (not recorded which). CDR3: CASRALGQRTDTQYF. CDR3 bases: TGTGCCAGCAGAGCCCTGGGACAGCGCACAGATACGCAGTATTTT.